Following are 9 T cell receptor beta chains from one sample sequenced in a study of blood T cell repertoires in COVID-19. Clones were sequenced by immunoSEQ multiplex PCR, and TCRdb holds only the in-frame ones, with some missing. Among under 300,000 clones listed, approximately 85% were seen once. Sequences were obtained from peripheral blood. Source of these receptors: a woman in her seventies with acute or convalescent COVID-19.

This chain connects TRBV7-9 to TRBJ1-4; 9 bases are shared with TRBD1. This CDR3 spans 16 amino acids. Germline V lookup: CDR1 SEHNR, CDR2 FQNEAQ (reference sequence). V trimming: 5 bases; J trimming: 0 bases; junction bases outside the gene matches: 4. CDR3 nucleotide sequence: TGTGCCAGCAGCATTGGACAGGGGACAACTAATGAAAAACTGTTTTTT. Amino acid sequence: CASSIGQGTTNEKLFF.

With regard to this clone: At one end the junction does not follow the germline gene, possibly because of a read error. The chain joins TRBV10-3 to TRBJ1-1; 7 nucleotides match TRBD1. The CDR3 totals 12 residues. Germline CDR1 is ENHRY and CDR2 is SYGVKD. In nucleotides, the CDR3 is TGTGCCATCGGTGACAGGGAAACTGAAGCTTTCTTT. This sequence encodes CAIGDRETEAFF.

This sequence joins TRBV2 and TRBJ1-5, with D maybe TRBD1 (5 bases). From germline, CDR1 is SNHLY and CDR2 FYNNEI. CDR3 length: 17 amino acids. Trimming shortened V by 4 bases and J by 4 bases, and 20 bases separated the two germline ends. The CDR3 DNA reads TGTGCCAGCAGTGTTGGAATCCGTCGCGGGGGTAATCAGCCCCAGCATTTT. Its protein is CASSVGIRRGGNQPQHF.

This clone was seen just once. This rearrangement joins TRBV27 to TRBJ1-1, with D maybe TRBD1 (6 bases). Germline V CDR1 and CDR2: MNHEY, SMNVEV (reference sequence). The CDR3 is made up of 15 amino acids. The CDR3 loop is CASRQDTIPNTEAFF. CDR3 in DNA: TGTGCTAGCCGACAGGACACGATACCGAACACTGAAGCTTTCTTT.

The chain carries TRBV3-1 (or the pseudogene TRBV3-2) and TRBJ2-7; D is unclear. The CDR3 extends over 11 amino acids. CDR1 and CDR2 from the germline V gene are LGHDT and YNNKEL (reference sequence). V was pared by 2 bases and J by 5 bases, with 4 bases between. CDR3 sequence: CASSQYNEQYF. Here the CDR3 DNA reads TGTGCCAGCAGCCAATATAACGAGCAGTACTTC.

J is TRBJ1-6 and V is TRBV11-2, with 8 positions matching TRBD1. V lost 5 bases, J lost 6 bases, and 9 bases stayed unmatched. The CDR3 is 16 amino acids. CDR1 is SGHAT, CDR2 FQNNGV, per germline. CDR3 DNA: TGTGCCAGCAGCCGTGGACAGGGCAACTTTAATTCACCCCTCCACTTT. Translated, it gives CASSRGQGNFNSPLHF.

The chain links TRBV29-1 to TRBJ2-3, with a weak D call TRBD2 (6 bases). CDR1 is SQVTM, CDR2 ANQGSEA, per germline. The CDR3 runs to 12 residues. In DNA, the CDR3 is TGCGTGATGGGGGGAGTTAGGAATACGCAGTATTTT. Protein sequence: CVMGGVRNTQYF.

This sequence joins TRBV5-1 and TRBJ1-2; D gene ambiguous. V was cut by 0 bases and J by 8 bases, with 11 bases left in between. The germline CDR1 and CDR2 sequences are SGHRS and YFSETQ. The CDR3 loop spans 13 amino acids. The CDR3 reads CASSLAAGNGYTF. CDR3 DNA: TGCGCCAGCAGCTTGGCGGCGGGGAACGGCTACACCTTC.

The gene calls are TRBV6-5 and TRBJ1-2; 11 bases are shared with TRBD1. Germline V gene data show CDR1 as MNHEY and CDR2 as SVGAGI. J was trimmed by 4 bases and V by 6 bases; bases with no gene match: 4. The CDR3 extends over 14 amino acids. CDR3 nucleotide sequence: TGTGCCAGCAGACTGGACAGGGGGCCCTATGGCTACACCTTC. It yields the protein CASRLDRGPYGYTF.